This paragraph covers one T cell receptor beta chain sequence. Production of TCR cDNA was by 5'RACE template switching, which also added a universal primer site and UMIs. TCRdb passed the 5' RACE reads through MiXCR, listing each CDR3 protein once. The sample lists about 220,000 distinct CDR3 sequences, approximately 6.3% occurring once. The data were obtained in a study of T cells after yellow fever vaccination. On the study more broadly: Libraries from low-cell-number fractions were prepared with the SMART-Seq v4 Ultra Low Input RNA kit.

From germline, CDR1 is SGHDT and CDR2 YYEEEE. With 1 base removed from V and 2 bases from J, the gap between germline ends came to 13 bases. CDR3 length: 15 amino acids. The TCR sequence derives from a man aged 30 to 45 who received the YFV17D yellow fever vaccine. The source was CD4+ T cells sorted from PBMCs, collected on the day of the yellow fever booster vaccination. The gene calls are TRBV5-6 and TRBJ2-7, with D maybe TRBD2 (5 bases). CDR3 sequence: CASSLLAGDPYEQYF. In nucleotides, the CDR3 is TGTGCCAGCAGCTTGTTGGCGGGTGACCCCTACGAGCAGTACTTC.